One sample yielded the 5 T cell receptor beta chains listed below, sequenced in a study of blood T cell repertoires in COVID-19. Generated by immunoSEQ multiplex PCR, the TCRdb table keeps only in-frame clones and is missing some. The table includes approximately 100,000 clones, 65% to 75% detected once. The specimen was peripheral blood. These receptor sequences come from an older man with acute or convalescent COVID-19.

V and J are TRBV6-5 and TRBJ1-5; a weak D match, TRBD1 (6 bases). From germline, CDR1 is MNHEY and CDR2 SVGAGI. Trimming took off 6 bases at V and 7 bases at J, with 13 bases between the two ends. CDR3 size: 13 residues. CDR3 amino acids: CASSRQAGQPQHF. CDR3 coding DNA: TGTGCCAGCAGCCGACAGGCAGGACAGCCCCAGCATTTT.

The chain employs TRBV12-3 or TRBV12-4 and TRBJ1-2; D gene unclear. Between the trimmed V and J ends, which lost 8 bases and 8 bases, there was a span of 15 bases. The length of the CDR3 is 12 residues. The CDR3 here is CASFTMWSGYTF. As DNA, the CDR3 is TGTGCCAGCTTCACAATGTGGAGCGGCTACACCTTC.

This sequence joins TRBV7-9 and TRBJ2-2; D call uncertain. Germline V CDR1 and CDR2: SEHNR, FQNEAQ (reference sequence). The V gene lost 7 bases and the J gene lost 7 bases, with 7 bases spanning the gap. The CDR3 is 11 residues long. The CDR3 coding sequence is TGTGCCAGCACCTGGCTCGGGGAGCTGTTTTTT. Translating gives CASTWLGELFF.

The chain combines TRBV28 with TRBJ1-3; tentative D call: TRBD1 (5 bases). The CDR3 has 16 residues. Trimming took 6 bases from V and 0 from J, leaving 15 bases between them. Germline V gene data show CDR1 as MDHEN and CDR2 as SYDVKM. CDR3 sequence (DNA): TGTGCCAGCAGAGTGGGTGGGGGGTACTCTGGAAACACCATATATTTT. Its translation is CASRVGGGYSGNTIYF. The whole variable domain, filled in from reference TRBV28 and TRBJ1-3, reads DVKVTQSSRYLVKRTGEKVFLECVQDMDHENMFWYRQDPGLGLRLIYFSYDVKMKEKGDIPEGYSVSREKKERFSLILESASTNQTSMYLCASRVGGGYSGNTIYFGEGSWLTVV.

The chain carries TRBV27 and TRBJ2-1; TRBD2 might be the D (5 bases). The germline gives CDR1 MNHEY, CDR2 SMNVEV (reference sequence). V lost 7 bases, J lost 0 bases, and 10 bases lay in between. The CDR3 has 14 residues. CDR3 in DNA: TGTGCCAGCACTACTAGGTCCTCCTACAATGAGCAGTTCTTC. Translated: CASTTRSSYNEQFF.